This entry is about one T cell receptor beta chain. What it binds is not known. The entry originates in a study of cytomegalovirus exposure and HLA in healthy donors. Study observations and caveats: An observed cluster of highly shared sequence variants was recorded as a likely sequencing artifact. Across all donors, roughly uniform sequencing depth was an assumption of the presence/absence analyses. Later on, an analysis showed TCR association rates differing by HLA locus, with DRB1 the most and HLA-C the fewest.

PCR was performed using 60 Vbeta and 13 Jbeta primers. Only in-frame clones appear in the TCRdb table, and some are missing; sequencing was by immunoSEQ multiplex PCR. The data contain 110,000 to 150,000 clones, roughly three quarters of them singletons. The V segment lost 5 bases and the J segment 3 bases; nucleotides outside the gene matches: 16. CDR3 size: 19 residues. Germline assignment: CDR1 MRHNA and CDR2 SNTAGT. The TCR was taken from a female donor in good health and CMV-seronegative. The sequencing input was PBMCs. The rearrangement joins TRBV6-4 to TRBJ2-1; 10 nucleotides agree with TRBD1. This chain's CDR3 is CASSKMTGTGDPNYNEQFF. The CDR3 DNA reads TGTGCCAGCAGTAAAATGACGGGGACAGGGGACCCAAACTACAATGAGCAGTTCTTC.